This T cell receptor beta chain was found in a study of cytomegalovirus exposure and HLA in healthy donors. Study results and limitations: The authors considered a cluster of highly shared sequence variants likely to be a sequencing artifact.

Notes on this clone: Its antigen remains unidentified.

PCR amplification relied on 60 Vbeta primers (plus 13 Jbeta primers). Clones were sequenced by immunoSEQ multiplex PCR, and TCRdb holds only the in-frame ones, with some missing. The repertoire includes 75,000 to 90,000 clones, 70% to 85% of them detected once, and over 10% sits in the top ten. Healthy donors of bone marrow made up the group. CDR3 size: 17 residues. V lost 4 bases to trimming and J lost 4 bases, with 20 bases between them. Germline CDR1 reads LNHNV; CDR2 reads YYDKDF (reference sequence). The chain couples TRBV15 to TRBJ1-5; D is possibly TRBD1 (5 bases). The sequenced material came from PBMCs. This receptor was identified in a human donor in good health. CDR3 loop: CATSTTPRAGVNQPQHF. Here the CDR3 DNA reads TGTGCCACCAGCACTACCCCCAGGGCTGGAGTTAATCAGCCCCAGCATTTT.